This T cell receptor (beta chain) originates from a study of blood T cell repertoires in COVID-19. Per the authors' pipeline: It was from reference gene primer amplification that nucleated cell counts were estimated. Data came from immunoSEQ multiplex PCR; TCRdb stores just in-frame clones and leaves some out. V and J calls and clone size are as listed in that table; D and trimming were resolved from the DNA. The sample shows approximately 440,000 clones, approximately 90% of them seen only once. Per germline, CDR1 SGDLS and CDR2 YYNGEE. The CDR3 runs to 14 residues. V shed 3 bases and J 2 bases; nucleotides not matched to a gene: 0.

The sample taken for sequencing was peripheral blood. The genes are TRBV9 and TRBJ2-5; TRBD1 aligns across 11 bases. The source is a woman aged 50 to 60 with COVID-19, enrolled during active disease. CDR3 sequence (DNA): TGTGCCAGCAGCGGGGACAGGGGGCAAGAGACCCAGTACTTC. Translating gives CASSGDRGQETQYF.